Described below is a single T cell receptor beta chain sequence and its context. The data were obtained in a study of blood T cell repertoires in COVID-19. Overall study: Some COVID-19 samples were acute and others convalescent; all came from the United States, Italy and Spain. PBMCs, B-cell-depleted T cells, or T cells were the source of the cDNA or gDNA that made up the material.

Germline loops: CDR1 ENHRY, CDR2 SYGVKD. This CDR3 comprises 15 residues. The V and J ends lost 6 bases and 4 bases, in that order; junction bases with no gene match: 6. In the original workflow: Counts of nucleated cells, estimated from reference gene primer amplification, were obtained. Measured with immunoSEQ multiplex PCR; TCRdb has only the in-frame clones, and not every one. V, J and clone size are taken as reported in that table, and D and trimming were inferred from the DNA itself. The table lists 100,000 to 150,000 clones, 85% of them singletons. The chain couples TRBV10-3 to TRBJ2-3, with 11 bases lining up with TRBD2. Sample: peripheral blood. The TCR sequence derives from a woman older than 75 with acute or convalescent COVID-19. The CDR3 is CAIRPSGGFSDTQYF. The CDR3 nucleotides are TGTGCCATCAGGCCTAGCGGGGGGTTCTCAGATACGCAGTATTTT.